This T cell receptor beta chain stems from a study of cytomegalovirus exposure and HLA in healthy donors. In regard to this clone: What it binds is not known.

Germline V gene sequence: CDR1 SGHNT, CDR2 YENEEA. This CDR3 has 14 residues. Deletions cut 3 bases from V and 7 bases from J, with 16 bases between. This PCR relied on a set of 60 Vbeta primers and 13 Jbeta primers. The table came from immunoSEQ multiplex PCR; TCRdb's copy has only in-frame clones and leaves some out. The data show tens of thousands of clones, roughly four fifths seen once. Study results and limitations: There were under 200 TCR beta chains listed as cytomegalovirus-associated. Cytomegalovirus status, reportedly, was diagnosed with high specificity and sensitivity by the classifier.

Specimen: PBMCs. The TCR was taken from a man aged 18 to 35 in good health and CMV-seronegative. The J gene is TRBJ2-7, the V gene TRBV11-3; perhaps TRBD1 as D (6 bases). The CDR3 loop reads CASSLGASPREQYF. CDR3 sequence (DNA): TGTGCCAGCAGCTTGGGGGCCAGTCCGCGGGAGCAGTACTTC.